Below are 21 T cell receptor beta chains sequenced from a single sample in a study of T-cell reconstitution after alpha-beta-depleted transplantation in children (TCRdb year 2016). Library preparation was by PCR. Sequencer: Illumina HiSeq 2500. TCR library preparation used molecular barcoding, with unique molecular identifiers applied to normalize quantification of the TCRbeta repertoire. TCRdb reanalyzed the raw reads on its own, using fastp at Q25 for trimming and MiXCR for clone calling, and kept in-frame beta chains. Every CDR3 protein is listed once, alongside the most common genes and DNA of its rows. Present in this sample are 400,000 to 500,000 distinct CDR3 sequences, about a tenth of which were seen just once. The top ten clones comprise 4.5% to 7% of the sample. The sample here was PBMCs from the stem cell graft donor, taken from the stem cell graft. These receptors were collected from a human donor who donated a stem cell graft to a child with acute myeloid leukemia.

This clonotype was counted a few times. This chain joins TRBV29-1 and TRBJ2-2, with 9 bases lining up with TRBD2. The length of the CDR3 is 15 residues. Germline CDR1 is SQVTM and CDR2 is ANQGSEA. The V gene end was trimmed by 2 bases and the J gene end by 3 bases; junction bases not matched to a gene: 4. The CDR3 sequence is CSVELSGRYTGELFF. For the CDR3, the DNA is TGCAGCGTTGAACTTAGCGGGAGATACACCGGGGAGCTGTTTTTT.

This clonotype was observed a few times. The rearrangement uses TRBV6-1 and TRBJ2-5; 9 positions agree with TRBD1. CDR3 size: 15 residues. Per the germline V gene, CDR1 is MNHNS and CDR2 is SASEGT. After removal of 6 bases from V and 1 base from J, the junction contained 6 bases not matched to a gene. In nucleotides, the CDR3 is TGTGCCAGCAGACAGCCGGGACAGGGCCAAGAGACCCAGTACTTC. It encodes CASRQPGQGQETQYF.

The rearrangement links TRBV5-1 to TRBJ2-2; TRBD1 is a possible D gene (6 bases). Trimming stripped 1 base from V and 1 base from J, with 11 bases between. CDR3 length: 16 amino acids. CDR1 is SGHRS and CDR2 is YFSETQ in the germline V gene. The DNA of the CDR3 is TGCGCCAGCAGCTTGCGACAGGCGATGAACACCGGGGAGCTGTTTTTT. Protein sequence: CASSLRQAMNTGELFF.

The gene calls are TRBV20-1 and TRBJ2-5; the D is unclear. V lost 3 bases and J lost 5, with 7 bases in between. Germline V CDR1 and CDR2: DFQATT, SNEGSKA (reference sequence). The CDR3 runs 11 residues. Here the CDR3 reads CSARSAETQYF. The CDR3 DNA reads as TGCAGTGCTAGGTCAGCGGAGACCCAGTACTTC.

The chain carries TRBV20-1 and TRBJ2-1, with 16 bases fitting TRBD2. CDR3 length equals 18 residues. The junction had 8 bases not matched to a gene; V was cut back by 6 bases and J by 0 bases. Germline CDR1 and CDR2: DFQATT and SNEGSKA (reference sequence). The CDR3 protein is CSARTGTSGGASYNEQFF. Here the CDR3 DNA reads TGCAGTGCGCGTACCGGGACTAGCGGGGGGGCCTCCTACAATGAGCAGTTCTTC.

This clonotype was observed at least ten times. V usage is TRBV5-1 and J usage is TRBJ1-6, with D hard to call. CDR3 size: 14 residues. Germline CDR1 reads SGHRS; CDR2 reads YFSETQ. V was shortened by 4 bases and J by 8 bases, with 13 bases between the two germline ends. The CDR3 loop reads CASSVGEGDSPLHF. The CDR3 DNA reads TGCGCCAGCAGCGTAGGAGAGGGTGATTCACCCCTCCACTTT.

The chain links TRBV6-5 to TRBJ2-7, with D possibly matching TRBD2 (6 bases). Trimming left V 3 bases short and J 4 bases short, with 16 bases between. Germline-derived CDR1 and CDR2 are MNHEY and SVGAGI. This CDR3 region has 15 residues. In DNA form, the CDR3 reads TGTGCCAGCAGTTATTCACTCGGGGGTAAATACGAGCAGTACGTC. It is translated as CASSYSLGGKYEQYV.

The J gene is TRBJ2-7, the V gene TRBV6-5; 8 nucleotides agree with TRBD2. Germline V gene data show CDR1 as MNHEY and CDR2 as SVGAGI. V shed 0 bases and J 6 bases; nucleotides not matched to a gene: 7. The CDR3 sequence is 15 residues long. The CDR3 DNA follows: TGTGCCAGCAGTTACTCGATGAGCGGGAGCGGCGAGCAGTACTTC. This sequence encodes CASSYSMSGSGEQYF.

This clonotype was observed a handful of times. V usage is TRBV5-1 and J usage is TRBJ2-1; 8 nucleotides agree with TRBD2. The CDR3 has 15 amino acids. J was trimmed by 8 bases and V by 4 bases; bases with no gene match: 11. CDR1 and CDR2 (germline): SGHRS, YFSETQ. In DNA, the CDR3 is TGCGCCAGCAGCCTTACTAGCGGAGGGGGGGATGAGCAGTTCTTC. The encoded protein is CASSLTSGGGDEQFF. Using reference TRBV5-1 and TRBJ2-1 for the parts outside the CDR3, the full variable domain is KAGVTQTPRYLIKTRGQQVTLSCSPISGHRSVSWYQQTPGQGLQFLFEYFSETQRNKGNFPGRFSGRQFSNSRSEMNVSTLELGDSALYLCASSLTSGGGDEQFFGPGTRLTVL.

V gene TRBV20-1 combines with J gene TRBJ1-5; weak D call: TRBD1 (5 bases). This CDR3 comprises 13 residues. The V end lost 3 bases, the J end lost 7 bases, and 13 bases lay between the germline ends. The V gene's germline CDR1 is DFQATT and CDR2 SNEGSKA (reference sequence). The CDR3: CSARSREDQPQHF. The DNA for the CDR3 is TGCAGTGCTAGGTCCAGGGAAGACCAGCCCCAGCATTTT.

This clonotype occurred many times. This chain links TRBV5-1 with TRBJ2-1; a possible D gene is TRBD2 (5 bases). Trimming cost V 3 bases and J 0 bases, with 10 bases left between them. Germline V CDR1 and CDR2: SGHRS, YFSETQ. The CDR3 extends over 15 amino acids. The CDR3 DNA sequence: TGCGCCAGCAGCTACACAGACTACTCCTACAATGAGCAGTTCTTC. It codes for CASSYTDYSYNEQFF.

This clonotype turned up a few times. The rearrangement links TRBV5-1 to TRBJ2-5; D ambiguous. V was clipped by 0 bases and J by 1 base, with 7 bases between them. Germline values: CDR1 SGHRS, CDR2 YFSETQ. The CDR3 consists of 14 residues. The CDR3 sequence: CASSLVAIQETQYF. The CDR3 DNA reads TGCGCCAGCAGCTTGGTCGCTATCCAAGAGACCCAGTACTTC.

This clonotype showed up just a few times. The V gene is TRBV12-3 or TRBV12-4, the J gene TRBJ2-7, with 7 bases fitting TRBD1. CDR3 size: 19 residues. Trimming cost V 7 bases and J 0 bases; bases outside gene matches: 21. CDR3 sequence: CASNLKTGPSTESSYEQYV. CDR3 DNA sequence: TGTGCCAGCAACCTCAAGACAGGGCCTTCAACCGAGAGCTCCTACGAGCAGTACGTC.

The rearrangement joins TRBV20-1 to TRBJ1-1; D gene ambiguous. V was cut by 3 bases and J by 2 bases, with 13 bases left in between. The CDR3 consists of 14 residues. CDR1 is DFQATT and CDR2 is SNEGSKA in the germline V gene (reference sequence). CDR3 coding DNA: TGCAGTGCTAGTTACCAGAGTATAAACACTGAAGCTTTCTTT. Its protein product is CSASYQSINTEAFF.

The V and J genes are TRBV3-1 and TRBJ2-1; 14 nucleotides agree with TRBD2. The J segment lost 0 bases and the V segment lost 2 bases, leaving 3 bases of the junction unmatched. The CDR3 runs 18 residues. Germline V gene sequence: CDR1 LGHDT, CDR2 YNNKEL (reference sequence). CDR3 DNA: TGTGCCAGCAGCCAACTCGGGACTAGCGGGAGCTCCTACAATGAGCAGTTCTTC. Amino acid sequence: CASSQLGTSGSSYNEQFF.

In its sample, this clonotype was seen a few times. The chain couples TRBV6-1 to TRBJ2-1, with 9 bases aligning to TRBD1. The germline V gene encodes CDR1 MNHNS and CDR2 SASEGT. The V and J ends lost 4 bases and 7 bases, in that order; junction bases with no gene match: 5. The CDR3 contains 14 residues. In DNA form, the CDR3 reads TGTGCCAGCAGTGGGGACAGGGCAGGGAATGAGCAGTTCTTC. Translated, it gives CASSGDRAGNEQFF.

The rearrangement links TRBV7-9 to TRBJ2-1; either TRBD1 or TRBD2 may supply D (6 bases each). CDR1 is SEHNR and CDR2 is FQNEAQ in the germline V gene (reference sequence). The CDR3 has 16 residues. V lost 5 bases and J lost 5, with 19 bases in between. The CDR3 DNA follows: TGTGCCAGCAGCCCAGAGAGGGGGGTTTGGAACAATGAGCAGTTCTTC. Residues: CASSPERGVWNNEQFF.

This clonotype was seen more than once but under ten times. This sequence joins TRBV18 and TRBJ1-4; a weak D match, TRBD1 (5 bases). The CDR3 is 13 amino acids. V was clipped by 10 bases and J by 8 bases, with 17 bases between them. Germline-derived CDR1 and CDR2 are KGHSH and LQKENI. The CDR3 DNA reads TGTGCCACCCGGTCGGGGGATTCGGAAAAACTGTTTTTT. Encoded protein: CATRSGDSEKLFF. The complete variable domain, with remaining parts taken from reference TRBV18 and TRBJ1-4, reads NAGVMQNPRHLVRRRGQEARLRCSPMKGHSHVYWYRQLPEEGLKFMVYLQKENIIDESGMPKERFSAEFPKEGPSILRIQQVVRGDSAAYFCATRSGDSEKLFFGSGTQLSVL.

This clonotype was counted at least ten times. The V call is TRBV7-9, the J call TRBJ2-2, with D perhaps TRBD1 (6 bases). V shed 5 bases and J shed 0 bases, with 13 bases lying between them. Germline lookup yields CDR1 SEHNR and CDR2 FQNEAQ (reference sequence). The CDR3 is 16 amino acids. The CDR3 nucleotides are TGTGCCAGCAGCGGTTGGGACATCGCGAACACCGGGGAGCTGTTTTTT. Amino acid sequence: CASSGWDIANTGELFF.

This clonotype was detected a few times. V gene TRBV27 combines with J gene TRBJ1-2; D may be TRBD1 (5 bases). Germline CDR1 is MNHEY and CDR2 is SMNVEV (reference sequence). The CDR3 spans 17 residues. Trimming took 3 bases from V and 0 from J, leaving 17 bases between them. This CDR3 is CASSFLPRDGTNYGYTF. In DNA, the CDR3 is TGTGCCAGCAGTTTTCTCCCCCGGGACGGTACTAACTATGGCTACACCTTC.

The chain joins TRBV5-1 to TRBJ2-2; TRBD2 agrees at 9 bases. The CDR3 contains 15 residues. Germline CDR1 is SGHRS and CDR2 is YFSETQ. Losses at the gene ends were 3 bases for V and 2 bases for J; bases not matched to a gene: 2. CDR3 amino acids: CASSYLAGNTGELFF. The CDR3 DNA follows: TGCGCCAGCAGCTATCTAGCGGGAAACACCGGGGAGCTGTTTTTT.